The clone carrying this TCR beta chain came up many times. The antigen remains undetermined. The data were obtained in a study of human T cells and chemical hapten exposure. For the study at large: Mainly, slight library volume differences in the pool made TCR yields vary.

V was pared by 4 bases and J by 3 bases, with 2 bases of the junction left unmatched. CDR3 length: 13 amino acids. Germline V lookup: CDR1 SGHRS, CDR2 YFSETQ. Authors' processing steps: Sequenced samples showed a median of approximately 96,000 TCRs each, with counts running from around 25,000 to 690,000. TCRdb processed the RACE reads anew with MiXCR; each CDR3 protein has one entry. The authors' filters were not applied to this entry. Of 350,000 to 400,000 distinct CDR3 sequences in the sample, roughly 5% were seen once. Time point specified: pre-sensitization, week 0. The treatment denotes: therapeutic diphenylcyclopropenone sensitization with weekly scalp DPC. Every patch test was put on after a blood sample was taken. Findings and caveats of the study: Counts of expanded TCRs (at PT1) showed a positive correlation with patch test score.

The chain combines TRBV5-1 with TRBJ2-5; 8 bases map to TRBD1. The clonotype was recovered from a woman aged 45 to 65 with alopecia areata. Some clones in this sample may be carry-over from other donors' samples. The sequencing used whole blood, collected in connection with sensitization to the hapten diphenylcyclopropenone (DPC). CDR3 residues: CASSGGQEETQYF. The CDR3 DNA reads as TGCGCCAGCAGCGGGGGACAGGAAGAGACCCAGTACTTC.